Shown below are 20 T cell receptor beta chains from a single sample sequenced in a study of blood T cell repertoires in COVID-19. Only in-frame clones appear in the TCRdb table, and some are missing; sequencing was by immunoSEQ multiplex PCR. The table shows fewer than 200,000 clones, with about 74% occurring only once. Sequencing was performed on peripheral blood. The receptors shown here come from a woman over 75 with acute or convalescent COVID-19.

The genes are TRBV6-5 and TRBJ1-1; D is possibly TRBD1 (5 bases). CDR1 and CDR2 (germline): MNHEY, SVGAGI. There are 16 residues in the CDR3. V gave up 2 bases and J gave up 6 bases, with 19 bases separating them. The CDR3: CASSYQGGPPSAEAFF. The CDR3, as DNA: TGTGCCAGCAGTTACCAGGGAGGCCCCCCGTCCGCTGAAGCTTTCTTT.

This rearrangement joins TRBV3-1 (or the pseudogene TRBV3-2) to TRBJ2-5, with 7 bases lining up with TRBD2. The germline V gene has CDR1 LGHDT and CDR2 YNNKEL (reference sequence). The CDR3 is 16 amino acids. Unmatched junction bases numbered 12, after V lost 4 bases and J lost 4 bases. CDR3 sequence reads: CASSPTGAGNLETQYF. DNA of the CDR3: TGTGCCAGCAGCCCGACGGGAGCGGGAAATTTAGAGACCCAGTACTTC.

The rearrangement links TRBV14 to TRBJ1-4, with unresolved D. CDR1 SGHDN and CDR2 FVKESK come from the germline V gene. Trimming removed 0 bases at V and 11 bases at J, with 19 bases between. This CDR3 has 16 residues. The CDR3 bases are TGTGCCAGCAGCCAAGATCGGGTGTATCCACCCACCAAACTGTTTTTT. Protein product: CASSQDRVYPPTKLFF. The full variable domain, in which reference TRBV14 and TRBJ1-4 provide the parts outside the CDR3, is EAGVTQFPSHSVIEKGQTVTLRCDPISGHDNLYWYRRVMGKEIKFLLHFVKESKQDESGMPNNRFLAERTGGTYSTLKVQPAELEDSGVYFCASSQDRVYPPTKLFFGSGTQLSVL.

The rearrangement uses TRBV28 and TRBJ2-3, with 7 bases matching TRBD1. The CDR3 totals 13 residues. The ends lost 5 bases at V and 9 bases at J; junction bases unmatched: 8. In germline, CDR1 is MDHEN, CDR2 SYDVKM. The CDR3 DNA reads as TGTGCCAGCAGTCACTATCCGGGACAGACGCAGTATTTT. Amino acids: CASSHYPGQTQYF.

This clone was picked up one time. This chain joins TRBV12-5 and TRBJ2-5, with 10 bases lining up with TRBD1. This CDR3 spans 15 amino acids. Germline CDR1 reads LGHNT; CDR2 reads FRNRAP. The J segment lost 5 bases and the V segment lost 1 base, leaving 4 bases of the junction unmatched. The CDR3 nucleotides are TGTGCTAGTGGTTTGGGGGGACAGGGGTTGGAGACCCAGTACTTC. Amino acid sequence: CASGLGGQGLETQYF.

The chain couples TRBV29-1 to TRBJ1-2; 10 nucleotides align to TRBD1. CDR3 size: 20 residues. Germline trimming cut 2 bases from V and 3 bases from J; bases unmatched to any gene: 21. Germline lookup yields CDR1 SQVTM and CDR2 ANQGSEA. For the CDR3, the DNA is TGCAGCGTTGAAACCGCCGGGGCCCTGACAGGGGGCGCCTACCACTATGGCTACACCTTC. Translation gives CSVETAGALTGGAYHYGYTF.

V is TRBV3-1 (or the pseudogene TRBV3-2) and J is TRBJ1-5, with D perhaps matching TRBD1 (5 bases). The CDR3 runs 17 residues. Per the germline V gene, CDR1 is LGHDT and CDR2 is YNNKEL (reference sequence). Trimming removed 5 bases from V and 0 bases from J, with 17 bases in between. CDR3 protein: CASSFPVQGYSNQPQHF. CDR3 DNA: TGTGCCAGCAGCTTCCCAGTCCAGGGATATAGCAATCAGCCCCAGCATTTT.

V usage is TRBV11-2 and J usage is TRBJ2-1; the D gene is possibly TRBD2 (6 bases). The CDR3 sequence is 16 residues long. V was trimmed by 5 bases and J by 2 bases, leaving 16 bases between them. The germline V gene has CDR1 SGHAT and CDR2 FQNNGV. The CDR3 DNA follows: TGTGCCAGCAGCGCCAGACTAGAAGCCGCCTACAATGAGCAGTTCTTC. It is translated as CASSARLEAAYNEQFF. Full variable domain (outside the CDR3, taken from reference TRBV11-2 and TRBJ2-1): EAGVAQSPRYKIIEKRQSVAFWCNPISGHATLYWYQQILGQGPKLLIQFQNNGVVDDSQLPKDRFSAERLKGVDSTLKIQPAKLEDSAVYLCASSARLEAAYNEQFFGPGTRLTVL.

CDR3 DNA: TGTGCCAGCAGCTACACAGCGGTCGGCTACGAGCAGTACTTC. This sequence encodes CASSYTAVGYEQYF. The rearrangement joins TRBV7-8 to TRBJ2-7; possibly TRBD2 for D (5 bases). Germline-derived CDR1 and CDR2 are SGHVS and FQNEAQ. This CDR3 is 14 amino acids long. V was pared by 4 bases and J by 3 bases, with 13 bases between.

The chain joins TRBV9 to TRBJ2-7, with TRBD2 identical over 7 bases. CDR1 is SGDLS and CDR2 is YYNGEE in the germline V gene. With V trimmed by 4 bases and J by 7 bases, 11 bases remained unmatched. The CDR3 has 14 amino acids. DNA for the CDR3: TGTGCCAGCAGCCGGGGCAGGGAGGGAGGAGAGCAGTACTTC. Translation gives CASSRGREGGEQYF.

V is TRBV3-1 (or the pseudogene TRBV3-2) and J is TRBJ2-5; 7 nucleotides align to TRBD1. Germline V gives CDR1 LGHDT, CDR2 YNNKEL (reference sequence). V shed 0 bases, J shed 5 bases, and the junction held 6 bases outside the gene matches. The CDR3 runs to 15 residues. For the CDR3, the DNA is TGTGCCAGCAGCCAAGATACAGGGGCACCGGAGACCCAGTACTTC. Translating gives CASSQDTGAPETQYF.

The chain combines TRBV7-6 with TRBJ2-7, with TRBD2 as a possible D gene (6 bases). The CDR3 length is 15 residues. Trimming took off 0 bases at V and 2 bases at J, with 11 bases between the two ends. CDR1 is SGHVS and CDR2 is FNYEAQ in the germline V gene. The CDR3 DNA reads TGTGCCAGCAGCTTAGCCCCGGGACTGACCTACGAGCAGTACTTC. Translated, it gives CASSLAPGLTYEQYF.

There are a few counts of this clone. This chain uses TRBV30 with TRBJ1-3, with D unresolved. This CDR3 comprises 12 residues. Germline assignment: CDR1 GTSNPN and CDR2 SVGIG (reference sequence). V gave up 1 base and J gave up 1 base, with 2 bases separating them. The chain's CDR3 is CAWSASGNTIYF. CDR3 DNA sequence: TGTGCCTGGAGTGCTTCTGGAAACACCATATATTTT.

This clone has only a few counts. The chain recombines TRBV5-3 with TRBJ1-5, with 7 bases matching TRBD1. TRBV5-3 belongs to the ORF category, with a function that is uncertain. CDR3 size: 16 residues. V was clipped by 3 bases and J by 0 bases; unmatched bases: 6. CDR3 DNA sequence: TGTGCCAGAAGCTCGGACAGGAGATATAGCAATCAGCCCCAGCATTTT. This codes for CARSSDRRYSNQPQHF.

The chain recombines TRBV11-3 with TRBJ2-2; D may be TRBD2 (6 bases). The length of the CDR3 is 13 residues. V was cut by 3 bases and J by 7 bases, with 9 bases left in between. The germline V gene has CDR1 SGHNT and CDR2 YENEEA. This chain's CDR3 is CASSLRGSGELFF. The CDR3 DNA follows: TGTGCCAGCAGCTTGCGGGGAAGCGGGGAGCTGTTTTTT. Variable domain in full (rest from reference TRBV11-3 and TRBJ2-2): EAGVVQSPRYKIIEKKQPVAFWCNPISGHNTLYWYLQNLGQGPELLIRYENEEAVDDSQLPKDRFSAERLKGVDSTLKIQPAELGDSAVYLCASSLRGSGELFFGEGSRLTVL.

The sample holds one count of this clone. The chain recombines TRBV5-1 with TRBJ2-7; 7 bases align to TRBD1. Per the germline V gene, CDR1 is SGHRS and CDR2 is YFSETQ. The CDR3 extends over 14 amino acids. V was pared by 4 bases and J by 4 bases, with 8 bases of the junction left unmatched. This CDR3 is CASSRGQEGYEQYF. DNA of the CDR3: TGCGCCAGCAGCAGAGGACAGGAAGGTTACGAGCAGTACTTC.

The chain carries TRBV11-2 and TRBJ2-5; possibly TRBD1 for D (6 bases). CDR1 is SGHAT and CDR2 is FQNNGV in the germline V gene. The V end was cut by 5 bases, the J end by 4 bases, with 20 bases between. The CDR3 runs to 16 residues. For the CDR3, the DNA is TGTGCCAGCAGCATCCAAGGGGGAGCAGTAGGAGAGACCCAGTACTTC. This codes for CASSIQGGAVGETQYF. Using reference TRBV11-2 and TRBJ2-5 for the parts outside the CDR3, the full variable domain is EAGVAQSPRYKIIEKRQSVAFWCNPISGHATLYWYQQILGQGPKLLIQFQNNGVVDDSQLPKDRFSAERLKGVDSTLKIQPAKLEDSAVYLCASSIQGGAVGETQYFGPGTRLLVL.

In the case of this clone: Other DNA sequences in the same sample also yield this CDR3. The V call is TRBV2, the J call TRBJ2-7, with no clear D. Germline loops: CDR1 SNHLY, CDR2 FYNNEI. This CDR3 region has 11 residues. Trimming left V 7 bases short and J 3 bases short, with 7 bases between. The CDR3 here is CASTGGYEQYF. CDR3 sequence (DNA): TGTGCCAGCACCGGCGGCTACGAGCAGTACTTC.

CDR3 sequence (DNA): TGTGCCAGCTCACAGTGGGGACAGGGGGCCAATGAGCAGTTCTTC. It encodes CASSQWGQGANEQFF. This chain links TRBV18 with TRBJ2-1; 12 nucleotides agree with TRBD1. Germline CDR1 and CDR2: KGHSH and LQKENI. The CDR3 totals 15 residues. With 4 bases clipped from V and 6 bases from J, the junction kept 4 bases outside the gene matches.

The chain uses TRBV24-1 and TRBJ1-6, with 7 bases matching TRBD1. The CDR3 spans 15 residues. Trimming at V came to 3 bases and at J to 8 bases, leaving 6 bases not matched to a gene. Germline V gene lookup returns CDR1 KGHDR and CDR2 SFDVKD. CDR3 sequence reads: CATSDGGRGDSPLHF. DNA of the CDR3: TGTGCCACCAGTGATGGGGGCAGGGGGGATTCACCCCTCCACTTT.